This T cell receptor beta chain comes out of a study of T cell changes during pregnancy in multiple sclerosis. Trimming took 6 bases from V and 4 from J; bases not matched to a gene: 6. CDR3 length equals 14 residues. CDR1 and CDR2 from the germline V gene are LNHDA and SQIVND (reference sequence). This clone was seen once. Sequencing was performed with immunoSEQ multiplex PCR; in TCRdb, only in-frame clones are kept and a portion is missing. Seen here are 40,000 to 50,000 clones, roughly 80% observed once, and the top ten hold around 0.6%. The origin of this receptor is a female donor with multiple sclerosis, enrolled in a pregnancy study. Sequences were derived from CD4+ T cells from peripheral blood mononuclear cells, sampled before pregnancy. This chain connects TRBV19 to TRBJ2-1; 7 nucleotides agree with TRBD1. Here the CDR3 reads CASRGTANYNEQFF. The CDR3 DNA is TGTGCCAGTAGGGGGACAGCAAATTACAATGAGCAGTTCTTC.